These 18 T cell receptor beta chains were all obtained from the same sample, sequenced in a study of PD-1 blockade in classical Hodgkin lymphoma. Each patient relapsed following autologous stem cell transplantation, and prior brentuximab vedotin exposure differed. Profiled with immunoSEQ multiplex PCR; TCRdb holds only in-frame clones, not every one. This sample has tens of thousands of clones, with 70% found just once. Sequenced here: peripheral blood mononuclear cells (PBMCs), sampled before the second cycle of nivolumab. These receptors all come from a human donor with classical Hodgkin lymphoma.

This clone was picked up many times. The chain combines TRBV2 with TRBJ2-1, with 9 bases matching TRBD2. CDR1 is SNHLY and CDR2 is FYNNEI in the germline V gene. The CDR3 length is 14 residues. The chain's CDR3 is CAGRAGGRYNEQFF. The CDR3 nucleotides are TGTGCAGGCCGAGCGGGGGGACGTTACAATGAGCAGTTCTTC.

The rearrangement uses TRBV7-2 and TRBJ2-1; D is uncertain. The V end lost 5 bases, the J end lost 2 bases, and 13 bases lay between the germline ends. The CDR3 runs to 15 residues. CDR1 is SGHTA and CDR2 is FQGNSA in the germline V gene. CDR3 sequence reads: CASSPSPGAYNEQFF. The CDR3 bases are TGTGCCAGCAGCCCCTCGCCAGGAGCCTACAATGAGCAGTTCTTC.

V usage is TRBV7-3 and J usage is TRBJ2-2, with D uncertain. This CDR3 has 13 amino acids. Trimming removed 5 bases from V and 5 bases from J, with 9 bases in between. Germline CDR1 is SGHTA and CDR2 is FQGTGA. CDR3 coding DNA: TGTGCCAGCAGCCCCCGGGCGACCGGGGAGCTGTTTTTT. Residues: CASSPRATGELFF.

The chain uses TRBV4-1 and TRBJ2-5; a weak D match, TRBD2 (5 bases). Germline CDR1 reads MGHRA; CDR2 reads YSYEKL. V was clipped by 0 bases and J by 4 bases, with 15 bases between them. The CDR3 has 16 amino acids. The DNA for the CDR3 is TGCGCCAGCAGCCAAGATTACGGCGGACTGGGAGAGACCCAGTACTTC. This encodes CASSQDYGGLGETQYF.

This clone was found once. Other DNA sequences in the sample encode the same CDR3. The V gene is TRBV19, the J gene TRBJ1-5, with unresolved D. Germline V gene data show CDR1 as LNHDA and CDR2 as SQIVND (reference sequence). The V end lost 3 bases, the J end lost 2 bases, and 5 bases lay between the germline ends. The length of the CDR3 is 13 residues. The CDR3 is CASSINGNQPQHF. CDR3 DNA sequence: TGTGCCAGTAGTATTAACGGCAATCAGCCCCAGCATTTT.

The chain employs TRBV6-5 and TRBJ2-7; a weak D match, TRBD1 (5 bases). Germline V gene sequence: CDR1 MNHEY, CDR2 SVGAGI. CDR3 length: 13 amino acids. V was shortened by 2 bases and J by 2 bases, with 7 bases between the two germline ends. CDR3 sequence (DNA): TGTGCCAGCAGTTACGGGGCAACCTACGAGCAGTACTTC. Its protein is CASSYGATYEQYF.

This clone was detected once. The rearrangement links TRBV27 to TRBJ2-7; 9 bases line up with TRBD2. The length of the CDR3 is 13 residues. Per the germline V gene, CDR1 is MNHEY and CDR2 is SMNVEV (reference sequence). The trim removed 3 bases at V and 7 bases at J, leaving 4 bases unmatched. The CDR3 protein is CASSFGLAGEQYF. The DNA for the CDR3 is TGTGCCAGCAGTTTTGGGCTAGCGGGGGAGCAGTACTTC.

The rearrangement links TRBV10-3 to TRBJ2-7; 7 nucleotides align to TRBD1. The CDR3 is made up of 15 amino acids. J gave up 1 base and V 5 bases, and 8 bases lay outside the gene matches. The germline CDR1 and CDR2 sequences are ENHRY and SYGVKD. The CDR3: CAISLIRQGSYEQYF. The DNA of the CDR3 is TGTGCCATCAGTCTGATTAGACAGGGTTCCTACGAGCAGTACTTC.

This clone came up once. The CDR3 DNA is TGTGCCAGCAGCTTAGGTGTCGGGGGTTTTACCGGGGAGCTGTTTTTT. Translation gives CASSLGVGGFTGELFF. V usage is TRBV7-6 and J usage is TRBJ2-2; TRBD2 might be the D (6 bases). The V and J ends lost 1 base and 5 bases respectively, with 14 bases between them. Germline values: CDR1 SGHVS, CDR2 FNYEAQ. The CDR3 has 16 amino acids.

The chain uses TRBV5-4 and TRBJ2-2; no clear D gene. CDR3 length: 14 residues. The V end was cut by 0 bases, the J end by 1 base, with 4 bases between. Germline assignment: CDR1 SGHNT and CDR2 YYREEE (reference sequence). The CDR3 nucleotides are TGTGCCAGCAGCTTGGAGAGGAACACCGGGGAGCTGTTTTTT. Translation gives CASSLERNTGELFF. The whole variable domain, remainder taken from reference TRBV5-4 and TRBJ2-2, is ETGVTQSPTHLIKTRGQQVTLRCSSQSGHNTVSWYQQALGQGPQFIFQYYREEENGRGNFPPRFSGLQFPNYSSELNVNALELDDSALYLCASSLERNTGELFFGEGSRLTVL.

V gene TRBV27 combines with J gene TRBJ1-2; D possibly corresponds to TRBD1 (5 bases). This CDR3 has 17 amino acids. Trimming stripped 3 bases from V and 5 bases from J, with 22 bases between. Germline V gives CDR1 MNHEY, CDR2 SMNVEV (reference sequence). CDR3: CASSLQGADSYLYGYTF. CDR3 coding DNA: TGTGCCAGCAGTTTGCAAGGGGCGGATTCCTACCTTTATGGCTACACCTTC.

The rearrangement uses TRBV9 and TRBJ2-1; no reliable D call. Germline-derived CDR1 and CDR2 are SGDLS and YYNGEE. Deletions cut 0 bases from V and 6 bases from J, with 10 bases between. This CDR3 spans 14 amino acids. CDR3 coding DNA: TGTGCCAGCAGCGTAGAGGTGGAATCCAATGAGCAGTTCTTC. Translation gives CASSVEVESNEQFF.

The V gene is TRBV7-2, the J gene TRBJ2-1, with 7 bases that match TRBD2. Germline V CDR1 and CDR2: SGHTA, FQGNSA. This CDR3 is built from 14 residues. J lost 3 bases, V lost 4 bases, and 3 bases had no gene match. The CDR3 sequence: CASSSRGGYNEQFF. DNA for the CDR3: TGTGCCAGCAGCTCGCGCGGGGGCTACAATGAGCAGTTCTTC.

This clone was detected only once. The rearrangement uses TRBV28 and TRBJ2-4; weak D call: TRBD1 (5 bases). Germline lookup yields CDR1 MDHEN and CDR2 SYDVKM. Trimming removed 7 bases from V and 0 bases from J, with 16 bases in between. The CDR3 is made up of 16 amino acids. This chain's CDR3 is CASTLSRGLAKNIQYF. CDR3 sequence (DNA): TGTGCCAGCACCCTAAGTAGGGGATTAGCCAAAAACATTCAGTACTTC.

Here the CDR3 reads CASSMTSGSYNGELFF. Written as DNA, the CDR3 is TGTGCCAGCAGCATGACTAGCGGGAGTTATAACGGGGAGCTGTTTTTT. The chain couples TRBV27 to TRBJ2-2; 12 nucleotides line up with TRBD2. With V trimmed by 6 bases and J by 7 bases, 9 bases remained unmatched. The length of the CDR3 is 16 residues. Looked up from germline, CDR1 is MNHEY and CDR2 is SMNVEV (reference sequence).

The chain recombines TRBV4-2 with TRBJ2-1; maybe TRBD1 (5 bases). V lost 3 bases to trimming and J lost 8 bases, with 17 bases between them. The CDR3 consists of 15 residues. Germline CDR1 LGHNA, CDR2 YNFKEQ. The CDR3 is CASSHPRAPGYEQFF. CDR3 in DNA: TGTGCCAGCAGCCACCCCCGGGCCCCAGGGTATGAGCAGTTCTTC.

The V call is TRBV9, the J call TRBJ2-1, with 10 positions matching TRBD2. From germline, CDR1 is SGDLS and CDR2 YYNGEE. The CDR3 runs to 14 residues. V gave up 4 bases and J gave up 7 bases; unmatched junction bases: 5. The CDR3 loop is CASSRGTSANEQFF. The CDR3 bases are TGTGCCAGCAGCCGGGGGACTAGCGCAAATGAGCAGTTCTTC. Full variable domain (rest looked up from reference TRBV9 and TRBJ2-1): DSGVTQTPKHLITATGQRVTLRCSPRSGDLSVYWYQQSLDQGLQFLIQYYNGEERAKGNILERFSAQQFPDLHSELNLSSLELGDSALYFCASSRGTSANEQFFGPGTRLTVL.

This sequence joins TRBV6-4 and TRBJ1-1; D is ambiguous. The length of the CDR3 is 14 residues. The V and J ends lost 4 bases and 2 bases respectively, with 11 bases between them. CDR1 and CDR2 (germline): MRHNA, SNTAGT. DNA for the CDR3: TGTGCCAGCAGTGTGGACGGGGTTAACACTGAAGCTTTCTTT. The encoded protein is CASSVDGVNTEAFF.